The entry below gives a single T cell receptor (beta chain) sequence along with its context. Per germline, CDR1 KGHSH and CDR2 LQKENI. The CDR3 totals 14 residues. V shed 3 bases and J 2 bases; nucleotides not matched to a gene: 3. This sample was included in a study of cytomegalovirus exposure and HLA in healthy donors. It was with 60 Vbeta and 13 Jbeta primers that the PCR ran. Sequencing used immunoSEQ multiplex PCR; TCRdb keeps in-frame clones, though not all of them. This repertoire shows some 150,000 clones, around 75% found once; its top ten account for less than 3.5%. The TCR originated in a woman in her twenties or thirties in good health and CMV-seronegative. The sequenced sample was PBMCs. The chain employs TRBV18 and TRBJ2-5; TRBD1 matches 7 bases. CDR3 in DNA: TGTGCCAGCTCACCTTGGACAGGACAAGAGACCCAGTACTTC. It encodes CASSPWTGQETQYF. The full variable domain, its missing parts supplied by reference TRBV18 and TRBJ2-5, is NAGVMQNPRHLVRRRGQEARLRCSPMKGHSHVYWYRQLPEEGLKFMVYLQKENIIDESGMPKERFSAEFPKEGPSILRIQQVVRGDSAAYFCASSPWTGQETQYFGPGTRLLVL.